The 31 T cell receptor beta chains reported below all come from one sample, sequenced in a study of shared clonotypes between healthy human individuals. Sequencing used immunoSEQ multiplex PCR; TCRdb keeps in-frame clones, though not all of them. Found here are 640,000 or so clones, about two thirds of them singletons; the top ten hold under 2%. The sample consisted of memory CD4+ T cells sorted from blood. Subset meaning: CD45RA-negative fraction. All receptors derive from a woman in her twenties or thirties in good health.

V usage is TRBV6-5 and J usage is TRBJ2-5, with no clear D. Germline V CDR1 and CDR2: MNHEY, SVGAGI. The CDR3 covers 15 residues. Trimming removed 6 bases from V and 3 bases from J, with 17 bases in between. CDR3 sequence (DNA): TGTGCCAGCAGAATCCTCAGGATTTCTAAAGAGACCCAGTACTTC. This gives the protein CASRILRISKETQYF.

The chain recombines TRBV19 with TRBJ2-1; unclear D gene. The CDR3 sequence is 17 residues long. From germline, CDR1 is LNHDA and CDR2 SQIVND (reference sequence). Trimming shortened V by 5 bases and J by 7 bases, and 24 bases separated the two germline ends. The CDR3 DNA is TGTGCCAGTAGTCCACTTCTCCGGGCTTCTCACTCGAATGAGCAGTTCTTC. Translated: CASSPLLRASHSNEQFF.

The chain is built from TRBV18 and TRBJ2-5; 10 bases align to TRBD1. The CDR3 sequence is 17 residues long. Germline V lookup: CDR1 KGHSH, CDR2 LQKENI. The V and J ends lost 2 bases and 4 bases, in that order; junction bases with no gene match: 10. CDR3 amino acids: CASSPSYGDRGRETQYF. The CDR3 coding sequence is TGTGCCAGCTCACCAAGTTATGGGGACAGGGGTCGAGAGACCCAGTACTTC.

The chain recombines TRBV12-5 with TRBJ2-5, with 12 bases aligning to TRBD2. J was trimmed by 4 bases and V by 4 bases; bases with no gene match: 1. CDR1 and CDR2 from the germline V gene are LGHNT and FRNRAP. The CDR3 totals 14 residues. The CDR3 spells CASGSGLAGETQYF. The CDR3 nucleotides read TGTGCTAGTGGTTCGGGACTAGCGGGAGAGACCCAGTACTTC.

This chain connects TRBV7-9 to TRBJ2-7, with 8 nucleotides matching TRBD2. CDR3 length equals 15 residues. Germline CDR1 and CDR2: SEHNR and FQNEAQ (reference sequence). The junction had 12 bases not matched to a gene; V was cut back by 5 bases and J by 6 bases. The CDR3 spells CASSQVRLARSEQYF. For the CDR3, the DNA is TGTGCCAGCAGCCAAGTGAGACTAGCGCGGTCCGAGCAGTACTTC.

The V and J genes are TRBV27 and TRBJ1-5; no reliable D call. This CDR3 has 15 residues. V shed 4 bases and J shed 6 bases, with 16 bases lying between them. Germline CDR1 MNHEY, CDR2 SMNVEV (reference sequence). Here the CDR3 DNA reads TGTGCCAGCAGTTCCTGGGAGAGTTTAGGTCAGCCCCAGCATTTT. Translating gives CASSSWESLGQPQHF.

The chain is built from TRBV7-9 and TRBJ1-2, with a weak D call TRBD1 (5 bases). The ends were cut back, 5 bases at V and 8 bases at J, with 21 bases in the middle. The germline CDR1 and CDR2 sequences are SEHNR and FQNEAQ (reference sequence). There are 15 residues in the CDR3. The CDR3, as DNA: TGTGCCAGCAGCGCGCAAAATTCCAGGGTTCAAGGCTACACCTTC. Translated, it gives CASSAQNSRVQGYTF.

The CDR3 bases are TGTGCCAGCAGCTTCAACAGGGAAACCTACGAGCAGTACTTC. It specifies CASSFNRETYEQYF. V usage is TRBV7-2 and J usage is TRBJ2-7, with TRBD1 as a possible D gene (6 bases). Trimming removed 3 bases from V and 2 bases from J, with 11 bases in between. The CDR3 loop spans 14 amino acids. Germline V gives CDR1 SGHTA, CDR2 FQGNSA.

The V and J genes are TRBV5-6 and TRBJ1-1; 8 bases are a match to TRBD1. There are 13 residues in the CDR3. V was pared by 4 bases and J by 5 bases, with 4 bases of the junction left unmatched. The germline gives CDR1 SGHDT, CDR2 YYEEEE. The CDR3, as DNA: TGTGCCAGCAGCCTTGACAGGGGAACTGAAGCTTTCTTT. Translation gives CASSLDRGTEAFF.

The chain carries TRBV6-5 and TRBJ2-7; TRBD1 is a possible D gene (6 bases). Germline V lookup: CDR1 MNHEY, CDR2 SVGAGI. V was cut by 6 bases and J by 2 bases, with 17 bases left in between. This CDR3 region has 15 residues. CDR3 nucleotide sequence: TGTGCCAGCAGCGCTACAGGGCCCTTACCCTACGAGCAGTACTTC. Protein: CASSATGPLPYEQYF.

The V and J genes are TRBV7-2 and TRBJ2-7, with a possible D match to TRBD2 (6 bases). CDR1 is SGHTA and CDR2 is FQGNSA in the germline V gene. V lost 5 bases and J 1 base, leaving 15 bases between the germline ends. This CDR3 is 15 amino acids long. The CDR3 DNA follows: TGTGCCAGCAGCCCTCACGGAGGGGTGTCCTACGAGCAGTACTTC. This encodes CASSPHGGVSYEQYF.

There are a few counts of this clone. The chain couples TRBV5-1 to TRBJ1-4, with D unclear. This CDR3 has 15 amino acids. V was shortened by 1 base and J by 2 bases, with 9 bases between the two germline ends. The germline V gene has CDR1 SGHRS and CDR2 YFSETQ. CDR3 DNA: TGCGCCAGCAGCTTGCAGGTTGGGACTAATGAAAAACTGTTTTTT. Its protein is CASSLQVGTNEKLFF.

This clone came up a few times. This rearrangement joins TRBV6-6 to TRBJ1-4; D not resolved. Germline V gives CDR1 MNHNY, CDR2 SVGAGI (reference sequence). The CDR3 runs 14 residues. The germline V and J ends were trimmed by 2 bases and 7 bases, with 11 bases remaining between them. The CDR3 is CASSYGGRPEKLFF. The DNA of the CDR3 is TGTGCCAGCAGTTACGGTGGACGGCCTGAAAAACTGTTTTTT.

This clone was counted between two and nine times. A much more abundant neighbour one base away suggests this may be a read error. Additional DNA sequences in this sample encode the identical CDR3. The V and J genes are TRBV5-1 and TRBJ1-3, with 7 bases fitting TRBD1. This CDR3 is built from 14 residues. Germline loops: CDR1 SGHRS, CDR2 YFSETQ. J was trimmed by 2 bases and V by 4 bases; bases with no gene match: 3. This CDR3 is CASSQGTAGNTIYF. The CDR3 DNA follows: TGCGCCAGCAGCCAAGGGACAGCTGGAAACACCATATATTTT.

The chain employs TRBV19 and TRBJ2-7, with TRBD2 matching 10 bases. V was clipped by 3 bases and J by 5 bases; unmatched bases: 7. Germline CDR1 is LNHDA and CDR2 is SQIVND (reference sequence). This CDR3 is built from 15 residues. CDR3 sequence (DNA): TGTGCCAGTAGTATTCAGGCTAGCGGGAGAAACGAGCAGTACTTC. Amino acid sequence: CASSIQASGRNEQYF.

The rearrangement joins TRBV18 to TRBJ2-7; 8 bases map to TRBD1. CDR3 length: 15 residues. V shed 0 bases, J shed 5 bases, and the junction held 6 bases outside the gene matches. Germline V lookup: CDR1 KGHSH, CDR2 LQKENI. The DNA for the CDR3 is TGTGCCAGCTCACCACCCGGACAGGGTCGGAACGAGCAGTACTTC. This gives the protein CASSPPGQGRNEQYF.

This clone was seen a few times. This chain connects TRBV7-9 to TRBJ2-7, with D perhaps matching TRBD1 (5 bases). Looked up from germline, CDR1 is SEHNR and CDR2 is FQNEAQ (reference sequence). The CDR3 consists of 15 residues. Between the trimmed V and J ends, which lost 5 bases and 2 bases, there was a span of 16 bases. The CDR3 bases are TGTGCCAGCAGCCCAAGGGGATTCCAACCCTACGAGCAGTACTTC. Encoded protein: CASSPRGFQPYEQYF. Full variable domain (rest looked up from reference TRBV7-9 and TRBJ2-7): DTGVSQNPRHKITKRGQNVTFRCDPISEHNRLYWYRQTLGQGPEFLTYFQNEAQLEKSRLLSDRFSAERPKGSFSTLEIQRTEQGDSAMYLCASSPRGFQPYEQYFGPGTRLTVT.

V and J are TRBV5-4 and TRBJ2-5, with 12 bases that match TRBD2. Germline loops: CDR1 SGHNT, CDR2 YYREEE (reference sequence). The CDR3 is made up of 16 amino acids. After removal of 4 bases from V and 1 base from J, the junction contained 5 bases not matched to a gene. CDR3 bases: TGTGCCAGCAGCCGTGGGACTAGCGGGTTCCAAGAGACCCAGTACTTC. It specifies CASSRGTSGFQETQYF.

This CDR3 is CSVEEGFAADTQYF. The CDR3 nucleotides are TGCAGCGTTGAAGAAGGTTTCGCAGCAGATACGCAGTATTTT. This rearrangement joins TRBV29-1 to TRBJ2-3; the D is unclear. V gave up 0 bases and J gave up 4 bases, with 11 bases separating them. The germline V gene has CDR1 SQVTM and CDR2 ANQGSEA. The CDR3 spans 14 residues.

The CDR3 DNA sequence: TGTGCCAGCAGCGTAACCCTTGGGGAATCGGGAAACACCATATATTTT. Translated, it gives CASSVTLGESGNTIYF. This chain uses TRBV9 with TRBJ1-3, with D unclear. From germline, CDR1 is SGDLS and CDR2 YYNGEE. CDR3 length: 16 amino acids. V shed 1 base and J shed 4 bases, with 15 bases lying between them. Together with reference TRBV9 and TRBJ1-3, the CDR3 gives the full variable domain: DSGVTQTPKHLITATGQRVTLRCSPRSGDLSVYWYQQSLDQGLQFLIQYYNGEERAKGNILERFSAQQFPDLHSELNLSSLELGDSALYFCASSVTLGESGNTIYFGEGSWLTVV.

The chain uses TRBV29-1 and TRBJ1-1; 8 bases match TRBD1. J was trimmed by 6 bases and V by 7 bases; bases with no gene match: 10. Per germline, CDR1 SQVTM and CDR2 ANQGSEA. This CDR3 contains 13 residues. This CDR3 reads CSGQGAGAPEAFF. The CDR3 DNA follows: TGCAGCGGGCAGGGGGCTGGGGCCCCTGAAGCTTTCTTT.

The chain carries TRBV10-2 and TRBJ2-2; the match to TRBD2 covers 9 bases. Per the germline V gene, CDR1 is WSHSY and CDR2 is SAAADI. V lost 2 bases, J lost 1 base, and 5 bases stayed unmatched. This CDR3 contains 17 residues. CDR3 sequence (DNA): TGCGCCAGCAGTGAGCCATTAGCGGGAGTGAACACCGGGGAGCTGTTTTTT. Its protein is CASSEPLAGVNTGELFF.

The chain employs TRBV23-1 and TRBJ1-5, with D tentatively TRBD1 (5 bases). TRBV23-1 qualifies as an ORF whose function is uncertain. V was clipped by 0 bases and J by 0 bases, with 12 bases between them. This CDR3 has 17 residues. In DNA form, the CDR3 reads TGCGCCAGCAGTCAATCGGGGGACGGCTATAGCAATCAGCCCCAGCATTTT. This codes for CASSQSGDGYSNQPQHF.

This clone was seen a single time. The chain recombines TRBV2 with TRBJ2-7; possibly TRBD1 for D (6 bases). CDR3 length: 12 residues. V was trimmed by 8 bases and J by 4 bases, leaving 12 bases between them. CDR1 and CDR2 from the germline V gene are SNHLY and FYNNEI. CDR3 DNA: TGTGCCAGCCGGACAGTCAATTACGAGCAGTACTTC. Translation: CASRTVNYEQYF.

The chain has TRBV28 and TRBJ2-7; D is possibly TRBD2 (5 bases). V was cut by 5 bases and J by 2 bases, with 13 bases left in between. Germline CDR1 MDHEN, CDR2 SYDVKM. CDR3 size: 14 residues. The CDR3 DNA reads TGTGCCAGCAGTAAACCCGGAGGTGCCTACGAGCAGTACTTC. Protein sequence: CASSKPGGAYEQYF.

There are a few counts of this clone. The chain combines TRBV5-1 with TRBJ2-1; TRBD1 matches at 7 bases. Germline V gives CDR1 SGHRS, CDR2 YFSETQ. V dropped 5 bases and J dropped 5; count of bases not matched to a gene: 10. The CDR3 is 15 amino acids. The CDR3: CASRLGAGGNNEQFF. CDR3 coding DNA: TGCGCCAGCAGACTAGGGGCAGGGGGTAACAATGAGCAGTTCTTC.

CDR3 sequence (DNA): TGTGCCAGTAGCAATCTAGCGGGAGGGACCTACGAGCAGTACTTC. The encoded protein is CASSNLAGGTYEQYF. V gene TRBV6-6 combines with J gene TRBJ2-7; 12 bases match TRBD2. This CDR3 spans 15 amino acids. V shed 9 bases and J 2 bases; nucleotides not matched to a gene: 8. Looked up from germline, CDR1 is MNHNY and CDR2 is SVGAGI (reference sequence).

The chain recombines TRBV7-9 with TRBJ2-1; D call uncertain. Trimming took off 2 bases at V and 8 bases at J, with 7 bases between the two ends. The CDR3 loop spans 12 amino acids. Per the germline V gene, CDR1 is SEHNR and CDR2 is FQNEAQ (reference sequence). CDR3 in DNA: TGTGCCAGCAGCTTATTTAGGGATGAGCAGTTCTTC. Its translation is CASSLFRDEQFF. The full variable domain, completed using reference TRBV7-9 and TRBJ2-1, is DTGVSQNPRHKITKRGQNVTFRCDPISEHNRLYWYRQTLGQGPEFLTYFQNEAQLEKSRLLSDRFSAERPKGSFSTLEIQRTEQGDSAMYLCASSLFRDEQFFGPGTRLTVL.

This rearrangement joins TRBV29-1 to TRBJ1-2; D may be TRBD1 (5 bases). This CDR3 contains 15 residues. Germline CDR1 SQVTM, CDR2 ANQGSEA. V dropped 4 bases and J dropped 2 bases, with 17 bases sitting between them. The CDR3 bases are TGCAGCGTTGGTTTATCGGGGGTAAGAAACTATGGCTACACCTTC. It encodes CSVGLSGVRNYGYTF.

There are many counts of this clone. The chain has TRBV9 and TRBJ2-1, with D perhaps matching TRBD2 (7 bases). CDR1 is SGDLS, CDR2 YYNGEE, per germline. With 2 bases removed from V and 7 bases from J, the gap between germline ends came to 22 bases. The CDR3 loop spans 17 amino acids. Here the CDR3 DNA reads TGTGCCAGCAGCGTCCTAGGAGGGGGAGGGCCTCGGAATGAGCAGTTCTTC. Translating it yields CASSVLGGGGPRNEQFF.

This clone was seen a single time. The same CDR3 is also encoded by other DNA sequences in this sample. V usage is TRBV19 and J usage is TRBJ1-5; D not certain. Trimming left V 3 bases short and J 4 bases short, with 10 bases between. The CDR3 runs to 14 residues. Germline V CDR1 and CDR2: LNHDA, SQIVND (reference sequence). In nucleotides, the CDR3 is TGTGCCAGTAGTATTGTGGGAGGGAATCAGCCCCAGCATTTT. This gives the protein CASSIVGGNQPQHF.